This TCR beta chain was captured in a study of shared clonotypes between healthy human individuals. Looking at the study overall: Each donor's CD4 naive and CD4 memory cells filled three plates apiece, CD8 naive two, and CD8 memory one.

Germline CDR1 reads LNHDA; CDR2 reads SQIVND (reference sequence). With 0 bases removed from V and 5 bases from J, the gap between germline ends came to 20 bases. This CDR3 has 17 amino acids. In the source study's methods: ImmunoSEQ output lacked quality scores and full-length reads, limiting matched filtering. This table comes from immunoSEQ multiplex PCR, and its TCRdb copy is limited to in-frame clones, with some not included. That table is the source of V, J and clone size, and D and trimming were worked out from the DNA. The table lists over 950,000 clones, 60% to 80% of them singletons. Sequencing was done on a sample of memory CD4+ T cells from PBMCs. Subset noted: CD45RA-negative fraction. This clonotype was obtained from a man in his late teens or twenties in good health. Some clones in this sample may be carry-over from other donors' samples. This rearrangement joins TRBV19 to TRBJ2-7, with a possible D match to TRBD2 (6 bases). The CDR3 nucleotides read TGTGCCAGTAGTATAGAGGTCAATCCAGCGGGTTTGAACGAGCAGTACTTC. Translation gives CASSIEVNPAGLNEQYF. Full variable domain (outside the CDR3, taken from reference TRBV19 and TRBJ2-7): DGGITQSPKYLFRKEGQNVTLSCEQNLNHDAMYWYRQDPGQGLRLIYYSQIVNDFQKGDIAEGYSVSREKKESFPLTVTSAQKNPTAFYLCASSIEVNPAGLNEQYFGPGTRLTVT.